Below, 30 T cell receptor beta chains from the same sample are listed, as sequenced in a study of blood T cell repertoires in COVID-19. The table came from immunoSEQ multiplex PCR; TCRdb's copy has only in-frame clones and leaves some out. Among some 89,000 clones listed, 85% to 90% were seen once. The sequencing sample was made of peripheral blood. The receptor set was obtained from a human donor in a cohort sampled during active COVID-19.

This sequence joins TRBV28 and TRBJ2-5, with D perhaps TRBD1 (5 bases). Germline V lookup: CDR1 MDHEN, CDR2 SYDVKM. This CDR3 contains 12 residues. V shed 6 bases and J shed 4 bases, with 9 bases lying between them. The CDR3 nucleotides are TGTGCCAGCAGCCGCAGGGTAGAGACCCAGTACTTC. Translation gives CASSRRVETQYF.

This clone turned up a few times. The CDR3, as DNA: TGTGCCAGCAGTTTTCAGGGCTTACCCCTCCACTTT. Its translation is CASSFQGLPLHF. The rearrangement uses TRBV27 and TRBJ1-6, with D possibly being TRBD1 (5 bases). Deletions cut 3 bases from V and 12 bases from J, with 9 bases between. The CDR3 sequence is 12 residues long. The germline gives CDR1 MNHEY, CDR2 SMNVEV (reference sequence).

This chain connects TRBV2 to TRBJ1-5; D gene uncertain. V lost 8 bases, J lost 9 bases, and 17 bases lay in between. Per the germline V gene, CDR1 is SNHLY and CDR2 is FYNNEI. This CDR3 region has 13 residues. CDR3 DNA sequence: TGTGCCAGCGCACGGGAATCTATGGGGCCCCAGCATTTT. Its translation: CASARESMGPQHF.

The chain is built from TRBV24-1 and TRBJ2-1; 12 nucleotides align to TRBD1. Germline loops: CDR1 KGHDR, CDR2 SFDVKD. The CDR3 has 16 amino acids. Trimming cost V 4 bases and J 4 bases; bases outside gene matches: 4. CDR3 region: CATSDQGQGAYNEQFF. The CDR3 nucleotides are TGTGCCACCAGTGACCAGGGACAGGGGGCGTACAATGAGCAGTTCTTC.

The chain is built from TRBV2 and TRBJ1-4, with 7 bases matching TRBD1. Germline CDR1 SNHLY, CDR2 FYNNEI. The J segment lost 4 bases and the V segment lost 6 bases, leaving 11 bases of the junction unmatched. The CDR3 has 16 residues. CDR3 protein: CASRKRGDSYNEKLFF. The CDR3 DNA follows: TGTGCCAGCAGGAAGAGAGGGGACAGCTATAATGAAAAACTGTTTTTT.

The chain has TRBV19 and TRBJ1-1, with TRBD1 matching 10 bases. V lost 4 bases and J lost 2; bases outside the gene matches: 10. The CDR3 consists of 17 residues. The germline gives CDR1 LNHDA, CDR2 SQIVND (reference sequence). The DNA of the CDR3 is TGTGCCAGTAGTACGGCGAAAAGACAGGGGGCTAACACTGAAGCTTTCTTT. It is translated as CASSTAKRQGANTEAFF. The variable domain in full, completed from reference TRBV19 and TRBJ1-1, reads DGGITQSPKYLFRKEGQNVTLSCEQNLNHDAMYWYRQDPGQGLRLIYYSQIVNDFQKGDIAEGYSVSREKKESFPLTVTSAQKNPTAFYLCASSTAKRQGANTEAFFGQGTRLTVV.

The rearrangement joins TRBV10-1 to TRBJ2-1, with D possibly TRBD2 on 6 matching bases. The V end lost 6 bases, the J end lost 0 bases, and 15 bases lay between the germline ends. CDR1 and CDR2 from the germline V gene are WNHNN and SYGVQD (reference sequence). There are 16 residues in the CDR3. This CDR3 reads CASSTNGGSSYNEQFF. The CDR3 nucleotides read TGCGCCAGCAGCACTAACGGGGGTAGCTCCTACAATGAGCAGTTCTTC.

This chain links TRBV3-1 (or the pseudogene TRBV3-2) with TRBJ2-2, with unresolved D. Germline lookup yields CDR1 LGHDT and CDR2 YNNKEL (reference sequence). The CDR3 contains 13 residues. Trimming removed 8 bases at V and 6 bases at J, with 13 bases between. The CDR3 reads CASAVQVAGELFF. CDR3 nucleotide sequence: TGTGCCAGCGCAGTGCAGGTCGCCGGGGAGCTGTTTTTT.

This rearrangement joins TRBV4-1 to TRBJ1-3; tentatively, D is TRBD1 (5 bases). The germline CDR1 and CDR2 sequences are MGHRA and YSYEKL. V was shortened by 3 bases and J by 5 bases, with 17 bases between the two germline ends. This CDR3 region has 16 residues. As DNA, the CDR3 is TGCGCCAGCAGCCAGGTGCGGGACTCCTGGAGAAACACCATATATTTT. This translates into CASSQVRDSWRNTIYF.

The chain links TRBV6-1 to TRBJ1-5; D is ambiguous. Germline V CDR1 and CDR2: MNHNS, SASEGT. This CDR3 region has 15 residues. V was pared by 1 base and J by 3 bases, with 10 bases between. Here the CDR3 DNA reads TGTGCCAGCAGTGAAGAGGCAGGAAACAATCAGCCCCAGCATTTT. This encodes CASSEEAGNNQPQHF.

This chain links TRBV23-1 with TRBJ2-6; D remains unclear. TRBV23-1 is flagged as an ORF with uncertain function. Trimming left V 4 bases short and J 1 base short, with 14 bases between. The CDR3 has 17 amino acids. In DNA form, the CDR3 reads TGCGCCAGCAGTCGGGCCAGTAGACGGTCTGGGGCCAACGTCCTGACTTTC. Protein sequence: CASSRASRRSGANVLTF.

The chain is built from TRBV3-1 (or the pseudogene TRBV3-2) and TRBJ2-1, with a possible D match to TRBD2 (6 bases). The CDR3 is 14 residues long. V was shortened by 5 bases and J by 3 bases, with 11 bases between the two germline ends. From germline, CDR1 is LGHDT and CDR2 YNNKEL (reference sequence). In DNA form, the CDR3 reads TGTGCCAGCAGCACCCGGGACTTCTACAATGAGCAGTTCTTC. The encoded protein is CASSTRDFYNEQFF.

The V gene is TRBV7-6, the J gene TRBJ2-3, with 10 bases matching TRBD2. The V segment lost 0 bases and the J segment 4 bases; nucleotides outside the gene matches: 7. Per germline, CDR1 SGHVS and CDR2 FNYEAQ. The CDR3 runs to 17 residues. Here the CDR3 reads CASSLASSGSFPDTQYF. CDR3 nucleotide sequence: TGTGCCAGCAGCTTAGCTTCTAGCGGGAGCTTTCCAGATACGCAGTATTTT. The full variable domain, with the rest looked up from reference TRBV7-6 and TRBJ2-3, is GAGVSQSPRYKVTKRGQDVALRCDPISGHVSLYWYRQALGQGPEFLTYFNYEAQQDKSGLPNDRFSAERPEGSISTLTIQRTEQRDSAMYRCASSLASSGSFPDTQYFGPGTRLTVL.

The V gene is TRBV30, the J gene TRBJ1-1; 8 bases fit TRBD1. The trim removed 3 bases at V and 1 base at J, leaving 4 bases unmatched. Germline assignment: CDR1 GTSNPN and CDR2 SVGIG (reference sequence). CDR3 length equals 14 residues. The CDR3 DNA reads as TGTGCCTGGAGGTTAACAGGGGGGAACACTGAAGCTTTCTTT. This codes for CAWRLTGGNTEAFF.

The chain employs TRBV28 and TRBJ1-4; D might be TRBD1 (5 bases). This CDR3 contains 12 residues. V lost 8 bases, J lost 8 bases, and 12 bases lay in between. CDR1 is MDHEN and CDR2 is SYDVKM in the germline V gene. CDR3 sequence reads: CASFSGREKLFF. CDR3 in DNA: TGTGCCAGCTTTTCAGGGCGCGAAAAACTGTTTTTT.

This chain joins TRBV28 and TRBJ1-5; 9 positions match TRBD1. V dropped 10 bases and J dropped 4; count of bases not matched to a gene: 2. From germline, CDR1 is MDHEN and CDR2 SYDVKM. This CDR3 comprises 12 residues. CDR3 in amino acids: CATGTGNQPQHF. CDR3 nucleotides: TGTGCCACCGGGACAGGGAATCAGCCCCAGCATTTT.

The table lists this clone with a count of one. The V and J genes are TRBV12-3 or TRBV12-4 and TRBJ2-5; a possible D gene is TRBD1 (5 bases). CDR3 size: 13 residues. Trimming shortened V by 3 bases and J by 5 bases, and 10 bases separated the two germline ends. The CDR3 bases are TGTGCCAGCAGTTTTTTACAGGTTGAGACCCAGTACTTC. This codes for CASSFLQVETQYF.

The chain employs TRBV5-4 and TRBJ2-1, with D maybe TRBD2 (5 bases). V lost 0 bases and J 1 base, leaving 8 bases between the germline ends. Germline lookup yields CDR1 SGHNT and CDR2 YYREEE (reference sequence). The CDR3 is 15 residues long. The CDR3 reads CASSLDRGSYNEQFF. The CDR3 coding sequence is TGTGCCAGCAGCTTGGATCGCGGGTCCTACAATGAGCAGTTCTTC.

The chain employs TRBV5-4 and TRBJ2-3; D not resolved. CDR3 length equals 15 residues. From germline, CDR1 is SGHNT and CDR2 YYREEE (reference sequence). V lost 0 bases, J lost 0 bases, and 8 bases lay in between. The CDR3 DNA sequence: TGTGCCAGCAGCTTGGTGGGTAGCAGCACAGATACGCAGTATTTT. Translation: CASSLVGSSTDTQYF.

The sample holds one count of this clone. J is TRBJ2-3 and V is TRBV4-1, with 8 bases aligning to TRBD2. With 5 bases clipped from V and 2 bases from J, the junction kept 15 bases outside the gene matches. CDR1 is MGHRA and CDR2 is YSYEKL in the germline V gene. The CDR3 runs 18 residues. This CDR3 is CASSLGRASGLLTDTQYF. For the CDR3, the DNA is TGCGCCAGCAGCTTGGGTCGGGCTAGCGGGTTGCTCACAGATACGCAGTATTTT.

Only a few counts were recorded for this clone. Here the CDR3 reads CASSIVGSRNQPQHF. The CDR3 DNA reads TGTGCCAGTAGTATAGTGGGCAGTCGCAATCAGCCCCAGCATTTT. The chain couples TRBV19 to TRBJ1-5; D remains unclear. V lost 1 base, J lost 2 bases, and 9 bases lay in between. Germline CDR1 LNHDA, CDR2 SQIVND (reference sequence). This CDR3 is 15 amino acids long. Full variable domain (missing parts from reference TRBV19 and TRBJ1-5): DGGITQSPKYLFRKEGQNVTLSCEQNLNHDAMYWYRQDPGQGLRLIYYSQIVNDFQKGDIAEGYSVSREKKESFPLTVTSAQKNPTAFYLCASSIVGSRNQPQHFGDGTRLSIL.

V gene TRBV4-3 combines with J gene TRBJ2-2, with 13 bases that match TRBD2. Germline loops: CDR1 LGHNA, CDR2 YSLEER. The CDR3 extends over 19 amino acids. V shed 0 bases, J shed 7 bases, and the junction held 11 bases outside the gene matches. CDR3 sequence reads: CASSQDVGGGTSGNGELFF. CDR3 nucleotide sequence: TGCGCCAGCAGCCAAGATGTGGGGGGTGGGACTAGCGGGAACGGGGAGCTGTTTTTT.

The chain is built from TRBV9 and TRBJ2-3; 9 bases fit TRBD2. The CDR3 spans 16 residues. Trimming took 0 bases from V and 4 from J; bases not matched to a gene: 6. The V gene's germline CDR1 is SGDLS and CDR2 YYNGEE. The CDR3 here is CASSVGGSGSADTQYF. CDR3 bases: TGTGCCAGCAGCGTAGGTGGTAGCGGGAGTGCAGATACGCAGTATTTT.

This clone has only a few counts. The CDR3 loop is CASSQDRGESQPQHF. CDR3 bases: TGCGCCAGCAGCCAAGATCGCGGGGAAAGTCAGCCCCAGCATTTT. This chain connects TRBV4-1 to TRBJ1-5; D ambiguous. The CDR3 extends over 15 amino acids. The germline CDR1 and CDR2 sequences are MGHRA and YSYEKL. The V end lost 0 bases, the J end lost 6 bases, and 12 bases lay between the germline ends.

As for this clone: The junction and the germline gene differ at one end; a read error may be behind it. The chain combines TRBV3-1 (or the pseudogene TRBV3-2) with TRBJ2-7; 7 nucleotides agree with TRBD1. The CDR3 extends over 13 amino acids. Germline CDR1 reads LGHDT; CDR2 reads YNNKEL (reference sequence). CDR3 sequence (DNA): TGTGCCAGCAGCCCCGGGACAGCCTACGCGCAGTACTTC. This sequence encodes CASSPGTAYAQYF.

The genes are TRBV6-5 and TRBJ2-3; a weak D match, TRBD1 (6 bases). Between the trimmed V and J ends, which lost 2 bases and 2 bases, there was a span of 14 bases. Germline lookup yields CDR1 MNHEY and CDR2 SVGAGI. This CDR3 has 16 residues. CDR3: CASSYAGRGNTDTQYF. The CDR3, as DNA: TGTGCCAGCAGTTACGCCGGAAGGGGGAACACAGATACGCAGTATTTT.

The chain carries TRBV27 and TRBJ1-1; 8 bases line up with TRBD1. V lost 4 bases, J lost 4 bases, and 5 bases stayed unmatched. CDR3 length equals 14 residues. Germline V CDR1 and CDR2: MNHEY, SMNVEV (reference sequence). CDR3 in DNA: TGTGCCAGCAGTTCTCTCGGACAGGGCACTGAAGCTTTCTTT. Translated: CASSSLGQGTEAFF.

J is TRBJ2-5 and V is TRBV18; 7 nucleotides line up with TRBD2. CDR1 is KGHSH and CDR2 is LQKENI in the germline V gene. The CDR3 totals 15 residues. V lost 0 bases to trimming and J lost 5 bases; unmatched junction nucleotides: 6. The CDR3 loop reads CASSPPGGLAETQYF. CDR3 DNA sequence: TGTGCCAGCTCACCACCGGGAGGGTTAGCGGAGACCCAGTACTTC.

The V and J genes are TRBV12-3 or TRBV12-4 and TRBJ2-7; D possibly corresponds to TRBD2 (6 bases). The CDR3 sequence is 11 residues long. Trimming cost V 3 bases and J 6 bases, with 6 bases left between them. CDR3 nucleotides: TGTGCCAGCAGTTTCGGGGGCGAGCAGTACTTC. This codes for CASSFGGEQYF.

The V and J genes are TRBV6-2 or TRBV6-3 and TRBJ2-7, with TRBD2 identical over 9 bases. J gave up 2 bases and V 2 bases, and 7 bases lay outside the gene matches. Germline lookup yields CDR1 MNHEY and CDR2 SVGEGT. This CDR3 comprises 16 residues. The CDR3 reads CASSYGTSGWTYEQYF. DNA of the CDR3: TGTGCCAGCAGTTACGGTACTAGCGGGTGGACCTACGAGCAGTACTTC.